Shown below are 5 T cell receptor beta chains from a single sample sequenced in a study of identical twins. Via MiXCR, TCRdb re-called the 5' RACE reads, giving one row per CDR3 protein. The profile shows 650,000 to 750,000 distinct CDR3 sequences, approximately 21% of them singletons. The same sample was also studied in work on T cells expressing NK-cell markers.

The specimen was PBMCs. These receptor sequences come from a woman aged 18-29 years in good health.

CDR3 nucleotides: TGTGCCAGCAGCCCCTTTATAGGCCCGTCCTACAATGAGCAGTTCTTC. It translates to CASSPFIGPSYNEQFF. V and J are TRBV7-9 and TRBJ2-1; D unresolved. V lost 5 bases to trimming and J lost 1 base, with 15 bases between them. The CDR3 consists of 16 residues. Germline CDR1 and CDR2: SEHNR and FQNEAQ (reference sequence). Variable domain in full (rest from reference TRBV7-9 and TRBJ2-1): DTGVSQNPRHKITKRGQNVTFRCDPISEHNRLYWYRQTLGQGPEFLTYFQNEAQLEKSRLLSDRFSAERPKGSFSTLEIQRTEQGDSAMYLCASSPFIGPSYNEQFFGPGTRLTVL.

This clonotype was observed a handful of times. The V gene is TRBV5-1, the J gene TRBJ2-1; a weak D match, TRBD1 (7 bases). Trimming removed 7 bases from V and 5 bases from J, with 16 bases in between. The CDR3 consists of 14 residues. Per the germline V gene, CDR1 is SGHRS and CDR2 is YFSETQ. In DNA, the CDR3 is TGCGCCAGCGGCGCGGGACAGTATAACAATGAGCAGTTCTTC. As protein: CASGAGQYNNEQFF.

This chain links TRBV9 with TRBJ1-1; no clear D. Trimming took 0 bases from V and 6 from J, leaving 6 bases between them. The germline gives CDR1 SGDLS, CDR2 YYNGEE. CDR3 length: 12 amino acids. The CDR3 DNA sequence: TGTGCCAGCAGCGTAGGAGGATCTGAAGCTTTCTTT. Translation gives CASSVGGSEAFF.

CDR3 in amino acids: CASSPPEFGSGVRYNEQFF. The CDR3 DNA is TGTGCCAGCTCACCACCCGAGTTTGGTTCAGGGGTTCGCTACAATGAGCAGTTCTTC. The chain has TRBV18 and TRBJ2-1, with D possibly matching TRBD1 (6 bases). Trimming removed 0 bases from V and 3 bases from J, with 21 bases in between. This CDR3 has 19 residues. Looked up from germline, CDR1 is KGHSH and CDR2 is LQKENI. The complete variable domain, with remaining parts taken from reference TRBV18 and TRBJ2-1, reads NAGVMQNPRHLVRRRGQEARLRCSPMKGHSHVYWYRQLPEEGLKFMVYLQKENIIDESGMPKERFSAEFPKEGPSILRIQQVVRGDSAAYFCASSPPEFGSGVRYNEQFFGPGTRLTVL.

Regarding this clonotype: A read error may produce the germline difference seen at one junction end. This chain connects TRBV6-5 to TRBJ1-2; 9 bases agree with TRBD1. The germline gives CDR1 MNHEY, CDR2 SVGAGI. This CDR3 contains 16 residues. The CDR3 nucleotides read TGTGCCAGCAGTTGGACAGGGGCGGTAGCTAACTGTGGCTACACCTTC. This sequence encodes CASSWTGAVANCGYTF.